The clone carrying this TCR beta chain came up a few times. Different DNA sequences within this sample yield the same CDR3. The trim removed 8 bases at V and 3 bases at J, leaving 3 bases unmatched. Per the germline V gene, CDR1 is MNHEY and CDR2 is SVGAGI. This CDR3 has 12 residues. The sample is drawn from a study of blood T cell repertoires in COVID-19. Study overall: From T cells, B-cell-depleted T cells, or PBMCs came the material, which was cDNA or gDNA.

Per the study methods: Amplification with reference gene primers provided the estimates of nucleated cell counts. The method was immunoSEQ multiplex PCR; TCRdb's version includes in-frame clones alone and lacks a portion of them. That table furnishes V, J and clone size, whereas the DNA furnished D and trimming. The sample includes some 180,000 clones, around 86% of them seen just once. The participants were between about 18 and 90 years old and came from about two dozen US areas. The genes are TRBV6-5 and TRBJ2-7, with TRBD1 identical over 8 bases. Sequencing used PBMCs or T cells enriched from blood (not recorded which). The TCR sequence derives from a woman between 40 and 50 years old in a cohort exposed to, infected with or recovered from COVID-19 (not recorded which). CDR3 residues: CASGTGRYEQYF. The CDR3, as DNA: TGTGCCAGCGGGACAGGCCGCTACGAGCAGTACTTC.